The 11 T cell receptor beta chains in this list originate from one sample, sequenced in a study of beta chain features in type 1 diabetes. Of the isolated RNA, all was reverse transcribed, and so the sequenced material was expressed TCRB transcripts. Repertoires were generated with immunoSEQ multiplex PCR, while TCRdb's copy carries only in-frame clones and drops some. The sample includes about half a million clones, around 30% of them seen just once. Material: naive CD4+ T cells from blood. Receptor source: a man younger than 35 in good health.

The CDR3 loop is CASSQDRTSGNTGELFF. The CDR3 DNA reads as TGTGCCAGCAGCCAAGATCGGACTAGCGGGAACACCGGGGAGCTGTTTTTT. The chain employs TRBV14 and TRBJ2-2, with 10 bases that match TRBD2. CDR1 and CDR2 (germline): SGHDN, FVKESK. This CDR3 is 17 amino acids long. V shed 0 bases, J shed 1 base, and the junction held 2 bases outside the gene matches. Complete variable domain (other parts from reference TRBV14 and TRBJ2-2): EAGVTQFPSHSVIEKGQTVTLRCDPISGHDNLYWYRRVMGKEIKFLLHFVKESKQDESGMPNNRFLAERTGGTYSTLKVQPAELEDSGVYFCASSQDRTSGNTGELFFGEGSRLTVL.

The sample holds many counts of this clone. This chain uses TRBV10-3 with TRBJ2-6; 7 bases match TRBD1. Germline CDR1 ENHRY, CDR2 SYGVKD. The trim removed 3 bases at V and 9 bases at J, leaving 5 bases unmatched. The CDR3 length is 14 residues. The chain's CDR3 is CAISDQRDSNVLTF. For the CDR3, the DNA is TGTGCCATCAGTGACCAAAGGGACAGCAACGTCCTGACTTTC.

This clone was counted only a few times. CDR3 amino acids: CASSRERRLAGVVEQFF. Here the CDR3 DNA reads TGTGCCAGCAGCCGCGAAAGGAGACTAGCGGGAGTTGTTGAGCAGTTCTTC. The V and J genes are TRBV11-2 and TRBJ2-1, with 12 positions matching TRBD2. Germline-derived CDR1 and CDR2 are SGHAT and FQNNGV. Trimming at V came to 5 bases and at J to 9 bases, leaving 14 bases not matched to a gene. This CDR3 has 17 amino acids.

The chain uses TRBV10-3 and TRBJ1-2; 7 nucleotides line up with TRBD1. The CDR3 is made up of 14 amino acids. CDR1 is ENHRY and CDR2 is SYGVKD in the germline V gene. After removal of 4 bases from V and 4 bases from J, the junction contained 6 bases not matched to a gene. The CDR3 DNA reads TGTGCCATCAGTGGCCGGGACAGCGGCTATGGCTACACCTTC. Encoded protein: CAISGRDSGYGYTF.

The gene calls are TRBV6-5 and TRBJ2-5; D perhaps matches TRBD2 (6 bases). V was trimmed by 6 bases and J by 7 bases, leaving 15 bases between them. Germline V CDR1 and CDR2: MNHEY, SVGAGI. The CDR3 is 13 residues long. In nucleotides, the CDR3 is TGTGCCAGCAGAAGTAGCGGATTGGGGACCCAGTACTTC. Translation gives CASRSSGLGTQYF.

This clone was counted between two and nine times. The rearrangement joins TRBV7-2 to TRBJ2-5; 8 bases map to TRBD1. Germline CDR1 and CDR2: SGHTA and FQGNSA. This CDR3 has 13 amino acids. Trimming cost V 6 bases and J 6 bases; bases outside gene matches: 6. CDR3 bases: TGTGCCAGCAGTCTAGGACAGGGCCAGACCCAGTACTTC. Its protein is CASSLGQGQTQYF.

This clone was seen a handful of times. The chain links TRBV4-3 to TRBJ2-5, with a tentative D call TRBD2 (6 bases). The CDR3 contains 13 residues. Trimming removed 0 bases at V and 8 bases at J, with 10 bases between. Germline loops: CDR1 LGHNA, CDR2 YSLEER. This CDR3 reads CASSQDRGGTQYF. CDR3 DNA: TGCGCCAGCAGCCAAGATCGGGGAGGTACCCAGTACTTC.

This clone was counted between two and nine times. The chain joins TRBV5-1 to TRBJ2-2, with D possibly being TRBD1 (6 bases). CDR3 length: 14 residues. Trimming pared 2 bases from V and 6 bases from J, leaving 11 bases between. Per the germline V gene, CDR1 is SGHRS and CDR2 is YFSETQ. The CDR3 nucleotides are TGCGCCAGCAGCTTTCTACAGGGATCCGGGGAGCTGTTTTTT. Its protein product is CASSFLQGSGELFF.

This clone has more than one count but fewer than ten. The CDR3 coding sequence is TGCGCCAGCAGGCCGCCAGGTTCCTACGAGCAGTACTTC. It translates to CASRPPGSYEQYF. This chain links TRBV5-1 with TRBJ2-7; D gene unclear. V gave up 5 bases and J gave up 1 base, with 10 bases separating them. The CDR3 is 13 amino acids. Germline V CDR1 and CDR2: SGHRS, YFSETQ.

This clone was counted a few times. CDR3 sequence (DNA): TGCAGCGTCCCAGGACAAGGCTCTGGGGCCAACGTCCTGACTTTC. Protein: CSVPGQGSGANVLTF. The chain uses TRBV29-1 and TRBJ2-6, with a possible D match to TRBD1 (5 bases). Germline V gives CDR1 SQVTM, CDR2 ANQGSEA. The CDR3 runs 15 residues. V dropped 6 bases and J dropped 0 bases, with 12 bases sitting between them.

This clone was observed a few times. This chain joins TRBV30 and TRBJ1-1; maybe TRBD1 (5 bases). Trimming left V 1 base short and J 8 bases short, with 8 bases between. This CDR3 is 11 amino acids long. Per the germline V gene, CDR1 is GTSNPN and CDR2 is SVGIG (reference sequence). In DNA form, the CDR3 reads TGTGCCTGGAGTGGGGGGAGAGAAGCTTTCTTT. Translating gives CAWSGGREAFF.